This record covers a single TCR beta chain. The record originates from a study of blood T cell repertoires in COVID-19. Background on the study: The United States, Italy and Spain supplied acute and convalescent COVID-19 samples. Sources were T cells, B-cell-depleted T cells, or PBMCs; the material itself was cDNA or gDNA.

Patients at the Seattle site were enrolled during active infection and followed longitudinally. Clones were read by immunoSEQ multiplex PCR, and TCRdb kept only the in-frame ones, dropping some. This sample yields about 88,000 clones, of which around 90% are seen a single time; about 6.3% belongs to the top ten. This CDR3 comprises 16 residues. From germline, CDR1 is SGHRS and CDR2 YFSETQ. Trimming took 0 bases from V and 3 from J; bases not matched to a gene: 3. The TCR sequence derives from a man between 18 and 29 years old with COVID-19, enrolled during active disease. Sequences were obtained from peripheral blood. The chain is built from TRBV5-1 and TRBJ1-5; 10 positions match TRBD1. The CDR3 DNA is TGCGCCAGCAGCTTGGGGACAGGGGGAAACAATCAGCCCCAGCATTTT. As protein: CASSLGTGGNNQPQHF.